A single sample is the source of the 9 T cell receptor beta chains below, sequenced in a study of patients and donors after allogeneic stem cell transplantation. TCRdb passed the RT-PCR reads through MiXCR, listing each CDR3 protein once. The sample shows approximately 150,000 distinct CDR3 sequences, approximately 25% of them seen only once. The material sequenced was blood, either unsorted or a sorted T cell fraction (not recorded which). Receptor source: a human donor who was either an allogeneic HSCT recipient or a stem cell or donor lymphocyte infusion donor (not recorded which). It is not recorded whose cells these are; they may come from a transplant donor.

This clonotype was found a few times. The chain couples TRBV5-1 to TRBJ2-7, with 10 bases matching TRBD1. This CDR3 spans 14 amino acids. Germline lookup yields CDR1 SGHRS and CDR2 YFSETQ. V was pared by 4 bases and J by 7 bases, with 8 bases of the junction left unmatched. The CDR3 reads CASSTTGTGEEQYF. The CDR3 DNA reads TGCGCCAGCAGCACAACCGGGACAGGGGAAGAGCAGTACTTC.

This clonotype has a single count. The chain combines TRBV5-1 with TRBJ1-6; 9 nucleotides align to TRBD1. The ends lost 2 bases at V and 5 bases at J; junction bases unmatched: 11. Germline V gives CDR1 SGHRS, CDR2 YFSETQ. This CDR3 contains 18 residues. DNA for the CDR3: TGCGCCAGCAGCTTAGGACAGGGGCCAACGAGGGATAATTCACCCCTCCACTTT. Amino acids: CASSLGQGPTRDNSPLHF.

The J gene is TRBJ2-7, the V gene TRBV5-1; no reliable D call. Looked up from germline, CDR1 is SGHRS and CDR2 is YFSETQ. Trimming pared 0 bases from V and 0 bases from J, leaving 7 bases between. The CDR3 runs to 14 residues. CDR3 amino acids: CASSLDANSYEQYF. In nucleotides, the CDR3 is TGCGCCAGCAGCTTGGACGCGAACTCCTACGAGCAGTACTTC.

The chain has TRBV20-1 and TRBJ2-7; 15 bases match TRBD2. CDR1 and CDR2 from the germline V gene are DFQATT and SNEGSKA (reference sequence). The CDR3 loop spans 15 amino acids. After removal of 3 bases from V and 2 bases from J, the junction contained 2 bases not matched to a gene. Here the CDR3 DNA reads TGCAGTGCTAGGGGGACTAGCGGGAGGACCTACGAGCAGTACTTC. Encoded protein: CSARGTSGRTYEQYF.

J is TRBJ2-7 and V is TRBV28, with 12 bases matching TRBD1. After removal of 0 bases from V and 5 bases from J, the junction contained 2 bases not matched to a gene. CDR1 is MDHEN, CDR2 SYDVKM, per germline. This CDR3 is 15 amino acids long. DNA of the CDR3: TGTGCCAGCAGTTTATGGGGACAGGGGGCAGACGAGCAGTACTTC. Translated: CASSLWGQGADEQYF.

The chain joins TRBV13 to TRBJ2-7; 9 nucleotides line up with TRBD1. The CDR3 consists of 15 residues. Trimming cost V 5 bases and J 0 bases; bases outside gene matches: 5. Germline assignment: CDR1 PRHDT and CDR2 FYEKMQ (reference sequence). CDR3 residues: CASSARDRASYEQYF. The DNA for the CDR3 is TGTGCCAGCAGCGCCCGGGACAGGGCCTCCTACGAGCAGTACTTC. The full variable domain, rest sourced from reference TRBV13 and TRBJ2-7, is AAGVIQSPRHLIKEKRETATLKCYPIPRHDTVYWYQQGPGQDPQFLISFYEKMQSDKGSIPDRFSAQQFSDYHSELNMSSLELGDSALYFCASSARDRASYEQYFGPGTRLTVT.

This rearrangement joins TRBV29-1 to TRBJ2-1; D not resolved. Per the germline V gene, CDR1 is SQVTM and CDR2 is ANQGSEA. The CDR3 consists of 10 residues. The germline V and J ends were trimmed by 0 bases and 7 bases, with 1 base remaining between them. CDR3 sequence reads: CSVEDNEQFF. In DNA, the CDR3 is TGCAGCGTTGAAGATAATGAGCAGTTCTTC.

The J gene is TRBJ2-5, the V gene TRBV12-3 or TRBV12-4; D perhaps matches TRBD2 (5 bases). CDR3 length: 14 residues. V lost 5 bases to trimming and J lost 3 bases, with 13 bases between them. DNA of the CDR3: TGTGCCAGCAGTCCGACCTGGGGAGAAGAGACCCAGTACTTC. Translated: CASSPTWGEETQYF.

This clonotype has just a few counts. The chain couples TRBV4-1 to TRBJ2-7, with 11 bases lining up with TRBD2. Germline CDR1 reads MGHRA; CDR2 reads YSYEKL. V lost 7 bases and J lost 3; bases outside the gene matches: 8. This CDR3 is built from 15 residues. This CDR3 is CASTRGLAEYYEQYF. The DNA for the CDR3 is TGCGCCAGCACCAGGGGACTAGCGGAGTACTACGAGCAGTACTTC.